This T cell receptor (beta chain) was captured in a study of shared clonotypes between healthy human individuals. General study findings and limits: Four donors shared approximately 5% of their naive CD4 clonotypes.

The V end lost 3 bases, the J end lost 4 bases, and 10 bases lay between the germline ends. CDR1 and CDR2 from the germline V gene are SGDLS and YYNGEE. The CDR3 runs to 13 residues. Here immunoSEQ multiplex PCR was the method, and the copy in TCRdb shows in-frame clones only, minus some. The sample includes about 2.1 million clones, 80% to 95% of them seen just once. Terminally differentiated effector memory CD45RA+ cells were excluded from the naive CD8 cells, which were CD45RO-negative and positively selected for CCR7. On this clone: The target antigen is unknown.

This sequence was found in a man aged 18 to 29 in good health. Some clones in this sample may be carry-over from other donors' samples. V is TRBV9 and J is TRBJ2-5; D is uncertain. The specimen was naive CD8+ T cells from PBMCs. CDR3 sequence: CASSARLVETQYF. In DNA form, the CDR3 reads TGTGCCAGCAGCGCCCGACTTGTAGAGACCCAGTACTTC.